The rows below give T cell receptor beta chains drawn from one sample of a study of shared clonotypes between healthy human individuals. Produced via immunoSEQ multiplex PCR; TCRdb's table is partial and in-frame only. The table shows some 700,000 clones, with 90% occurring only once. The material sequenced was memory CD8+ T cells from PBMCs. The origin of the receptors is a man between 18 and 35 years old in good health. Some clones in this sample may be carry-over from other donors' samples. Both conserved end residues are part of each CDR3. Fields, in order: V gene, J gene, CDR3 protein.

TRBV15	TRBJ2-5	CATSRDLEEQETQYF
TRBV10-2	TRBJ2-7	CASSGLAGPYEQYF
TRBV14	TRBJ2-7	CASSLRGARKTYEQYF
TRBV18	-	CASSSPAGLLPYEQYF
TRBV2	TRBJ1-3	CASSIRSRTVSTGNTIYF
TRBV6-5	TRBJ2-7	CASSYSRPYEQYF
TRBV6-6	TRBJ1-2	CASSYGRDRALLGDTF
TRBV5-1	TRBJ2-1	CASSLAGTSVYNEQFF
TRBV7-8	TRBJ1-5	CASSGRDFRGNQPQHF
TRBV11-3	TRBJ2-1	CASSSKGGPTYNEQFF
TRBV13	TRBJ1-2	CASSLGRGGYGYTF
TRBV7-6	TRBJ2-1	CASSLGPAGAGDPNEQFF
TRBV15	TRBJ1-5	CATQPVMGNQPQHF
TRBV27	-	CASSLSDNYEQYF
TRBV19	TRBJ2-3	CASSIGTSGWEDTQYF
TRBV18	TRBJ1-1	CATNAPGENTEAFF
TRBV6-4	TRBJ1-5	CASSEDPNQPQHF
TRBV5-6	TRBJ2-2	CASSLHSGAGELFF
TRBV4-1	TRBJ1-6	CASSQKGQESSYNSPLHF
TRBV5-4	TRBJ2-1	CASSLARASGRDYNEQFF
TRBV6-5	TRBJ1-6	CASSAGQGGNSPLHF
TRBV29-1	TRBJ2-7	CSVGQGLYEQYF
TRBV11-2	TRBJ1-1	CASSWGKPEAFF
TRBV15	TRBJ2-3	CATGDTTDTQYF
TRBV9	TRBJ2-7	CASSGPKGYEQYF
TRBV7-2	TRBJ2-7	CASGGIYEQYF
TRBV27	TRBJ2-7	CASSNGWAGEAYEQYF
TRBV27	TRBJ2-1	CASSLSSLAGYNEQFF
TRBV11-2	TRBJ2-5	CASSPDVETQYF
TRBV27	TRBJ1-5	CASSLGTGMNQPQHF
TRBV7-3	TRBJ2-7	CASSPPVGLAGGEQYF
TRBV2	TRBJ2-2	CASRGGRANTGELFF
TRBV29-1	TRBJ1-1	CSVGGGPAEMNTEAFF
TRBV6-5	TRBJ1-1	CASSYFRSNPSEAFF
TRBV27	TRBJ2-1	CASSPRGTGRNEQFF
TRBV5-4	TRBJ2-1	CASSLRTGYNLF
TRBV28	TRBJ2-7	CASTRLERNGEQYF
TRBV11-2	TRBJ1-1	CASSPPDRGTEAFF
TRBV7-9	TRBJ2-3	CATRRTDTQYF
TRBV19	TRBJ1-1	CASSIITGFTEAFF
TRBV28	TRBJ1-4	CASSYGQGPEKLFF
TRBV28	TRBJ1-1	CASSFQGWTEAFF
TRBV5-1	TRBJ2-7	CASSPGVVAAEQYF
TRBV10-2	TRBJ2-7	CASSEPTFTGVEQYF
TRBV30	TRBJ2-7	CACSQGSRYEQYF
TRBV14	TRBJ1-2	CASSPGRLNYGYTF
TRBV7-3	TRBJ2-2	CASSLAGGLTGELFF
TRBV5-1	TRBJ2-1	CASSNQGGQFF
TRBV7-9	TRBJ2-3	CASSVQTGSTDTQYF
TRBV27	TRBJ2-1	CASSDRISYNEQFF
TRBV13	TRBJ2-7	CASSNRGGLAYEQYF
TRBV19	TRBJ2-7	CASSPQGRGEQYF
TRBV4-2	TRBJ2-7	CASSQGEPRGKDEQYF
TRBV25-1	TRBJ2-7	CASSAQGPIEQYF
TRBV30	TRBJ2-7	CAWDIAGGRNEQYF
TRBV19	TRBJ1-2	CASRAGSSGYTF
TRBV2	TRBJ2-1	CASRNTGNEQFF
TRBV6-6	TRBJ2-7	CASSDSGAGGPHEQYF
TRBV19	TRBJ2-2	CASSELAGGQRGTGELFF
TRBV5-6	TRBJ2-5	CASSWGGVQYF